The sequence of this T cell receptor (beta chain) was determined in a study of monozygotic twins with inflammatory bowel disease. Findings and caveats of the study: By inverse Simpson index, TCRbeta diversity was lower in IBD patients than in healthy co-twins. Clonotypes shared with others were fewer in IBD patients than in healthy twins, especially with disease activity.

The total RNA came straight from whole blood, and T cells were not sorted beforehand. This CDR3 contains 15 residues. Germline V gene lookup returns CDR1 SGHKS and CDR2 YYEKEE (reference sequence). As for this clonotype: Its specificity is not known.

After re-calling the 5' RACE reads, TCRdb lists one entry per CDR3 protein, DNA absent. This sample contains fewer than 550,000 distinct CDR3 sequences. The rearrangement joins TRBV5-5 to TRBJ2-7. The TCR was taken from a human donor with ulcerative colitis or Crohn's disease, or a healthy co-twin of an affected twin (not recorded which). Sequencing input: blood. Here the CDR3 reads CASSLEPQRAHEQYF.